The next 28 T cell receptor beta chains were all read from a single sample in a study of blood T cell repertoires in COVID-19. TCRdb's copy holds only in-frame clones and misses some; the assay was immunoSEQ multiplex PCR. The repertoire has approximately 240,000 clones, approximately 83% of them found once; the top ten carry over 2.5%. The sequenced sample consisted of peripheral blood. Source of these receptors: a woman aged 25-40 years who had recovered from COVID-19.

CDR3 sequence (DNA): TGTGCCAGCAGTTACTTCAGCGGGGTCACCTACGAGCAGTACTTC. It is translated as CASSYFSGVTYEQYF. The chain recombines TRBV6-6 with TRBJ2-7; 7 nucleotides line up with TRBD2. The CDR3 runs to 15 residues. Trimming at V came to 1 base and at J to 2 bases, leaving 5 bases not matched to a gene. CDR1 is MNHNY and CDR2 is SVGAGI in the germline V gene (reference sequence).

V gene TRBV28 combines with J gene TRBJ1-2; possible D gene TRBD1, 5 bases. The CDR3 sequence is 14 residues long. The germline V gene encodes CDR1 MDHEN and CDR2 SYDVKM. Trimming took off 7 bases at V and 1 base at J, with 13 bases between the two ends. The CDR3 DNA reads as TGTGCCAGCACGACTCCGGGGGTTAACTATGGCTACACCTTC. Translation gives CASTTPGVNYGYTF.

The chain couples TRBV9 to TRBJ2-2; 7 nucleotides agree with TRBD2. CDR3 length equals 17 residues. Trimming removed 0 bases from V and 7 bases from J; junction bases left unmatched: 12. Germline CDR1 and CDR2: SGDLS and YYNGEE. The CDR3, as DNA: TGTGCCAGCAGCGTAGGTTGGCTAGCGGTCGGGGGCGGGGAGCTGTTTTTT. Amino acid sequence: CASSVGWLAVGGGELFF.

J is TRBJ1-2 and V is TRBV28, with a tentative D call TRBD1 (5 bases). Germline loops: CDR1 MDHEN, CDR2 SYDVKM. The CDR3 covers 15 residues. Trimming stripped 3 bases from V and 4 bases from J, with 15 bases between. Written as DNA, the CDR3 is TGTGCCAGCAGTTTTCAGGGTGAAAGTGGCTATGGCTACACCTTC. The encoded protein is CASSFQGESGYGYTF.

This chain joins TRBV5-1 and TRBJ2-7; D gene uncertain. V shed 0 bases and J shed 5 bases, with 9 bases lying between them. The CDR3 has 13 amino acids. From germline, CDR1 is SGHRS and CDR2 YFSETQ. The CDR3 DNA reads as TGCGCCAGCAGCTTGGCGGTCCGGGACGAGCAGTACTTC. Residues: CASSLAVRDEQYF.

This rearrangement joins TRBV30 to TRBJ1-6; D is unresolved. The V gene's germline CDR1 is GTSNPN and CDR2 SVGIG (reference sequence). This CDR3 is 12 amino acids long. V lost 3 bases, J lost 12 bases, and 12 bases lay in between. The CDR3 reads CAWRRTAGPLHF. CDR3 coding DNA: TGTGCCTGGAGGAGGACCGCGGGACCCCTCCACTTT.

The chain links TRBV27 to TRBJ1-2, with a possible D match to TRBD1 (5 bases). Germline CDR1 and CDR2: MNHEY and SMNVEV (reference sequence). The CDR3 spans 14 residues. V dropped 3 bases and J dropped 3 bases, with 11 bases sitting between them. In nucleotides, the CDR3 is TGTGCCAGCAGTTTGGGGGGGGAGCACTATGGCTACACCTTC. It codes for CASSLGGEHYGYTF.

The chain recombines TRBV5-4 with TRBJ1-4, with 8 bases aligning to TRBD1. This CDR3 is 15 amino acids long. Germline CDR1 reads SGHNT; CDR2 reads YYREEE (reference sequence). Germline trimming cut 4 bases from V and 8 bases from J; bases unmatched to any gene: 10. CDR3 residues: CASSTGTGVEEKLFF. The CDR3 DNA reads TGTGCCAGCAGCACAGGGACAGGCGTAGAGGAAAAACTGTTTTTT.

In DNA form, the CDR3 reads TGTGCCAGCCGGCCCCCCGGGTTCCGAGAAAAACTGTTTTTT. Translated: CASRPPGFREKLFF. The gene calls are TRBV6-5 and TRBJ1-4; no reliable D call. Germline CDR1 and CDR2: MNHEY and SVGAGI. The CDR3 length is 14 residues. V dropped 8 bases and J dropped 8 bases, with 18 bases sitting between them.

The chain is built from TRBV4-1 and TRBJ2-6, with D hard to call. V dropped 6 bases and J dropped 0 bases, with 15 bases sitting between them. CDR3 length: 17 residues. From germline, CDR1 is MGHRA and CDR2 YSYEKL. CDR3 in DNA: TGCGCCAGCAGAGGCCGAGGTTTGCTCTCTGGGGCCAACGTCCTGACTTTC. Residues: CASRGRGLLSGANVLTF.

The sample holds one count of this clone. The chain employs TRBV11-3 and TRBJ2-7, with D perhaps matching TRBD1 (6 bases). The germline V and J ends were trimmed by 5 bases and 6 bases, with 17 bases remaining between them. Germline CDR1 reads SGHNT; CDR2 reads YENEEA. CDR3 size: 14 residues. The CDR3 protein is CASSARTQGSEQYF. In nucleotides, the CDR3 is TGTGCCAGCAGCGCCCGCACCCAGGGGAGCGAGCAGTACTTC.

CDR3 sequence (DNA): TGTGCCATCGCACTAGCGGGAGACTCTAGCACAGATACGCAGTATTTT. Translated: CAIALAGDSSTDTQYF. The rearrangement uses TRBV10-3 and TRBJ2-3; TRBD2 agrees at 11 bases. The germline gives CDR1 ENHRY, CDR2 SYGVKD. This CDR3 contains 16 residues. Losses at the gene ends were 8 bases for V and 0 bases for J; bases not matched to a gene: 7.

The V call is TRBV5-4, the J call TRBJ2-1; TRBD2 aligns across 10 bases. The germline gives CDR1 SGHNT, CDR2 YYREEE (reference sequence). The CDR3 sequence is 16 residues long. V gave up 5 bases and J gave up 0 bases; unmatched junction bases: 5. Here the CDR3 DNA reads TGTGCCAGCAGGTTAGCGGGAGGCACCTCCTACAATGAGCAGTTCTTC. Protein product: CASRLAGGTSYNEQFF.

The gene calls are TRBV7-9 and TRBJ2-1; D uncertain. Trimming took off 3 bases at V and 9 bases at J, with 15 bases between the two ends. The CDR3 is 14 amino acids. Looked up from germline, CDR1 is SEHNR and CDR2 is FQNEAQ (reference sequence). CDR3 DNA sequence: TGTGCCAGCAGCTTTAGAGATCCCGCTAGTGAGCAGTTCTTC. This gives the protein CASSFRDPASEQFF.

The chain joins TRBV19 to TRBJ1-1; no reliable D call. CDR3 length: 13 amino acids. The V end was cut by 5 bases, the J end by 3 bases, with 10 bases between. CDR1 is LNHDA and CDR2 is SQIVND in the germline V gene (reference sequence). The CDR3 spells CASSLVRDTEAFF. CDR3 coding DNA: TGTGCCAGTAGTCTCGTGCGGGACACTGAAGCTTTCTTT.

With regard to this clone: The junction departs from the called germline gene at one end, perhaps through a read error. The CDR3 loop reads CAASRTILGAGDAEQYF. For the CDR3, the DNA is TGTGCCGCCAGCAGAACGATCCTAGGAGCGGGAGATGCCGAGCAGTACTTC. This chain links TRBV15 with TRBJ2-7; TRBD2 agrees at 8 bases. This CDR3 is 17 amino acids long. Germline CDR1 and CDR2: LNHNV and YYDKDF (reference sequence).

The rearrangement uses TRBV28 and TRBJ2-7; TRBD1 is a possible D gene (5 bases). The germline gives CDR1 MDHEN, CDR2 SYDVKM. CDR3 size: 13 residues. Trimming pared 11 bases from V and 1 base from J, leaving 15 bases between. CDR3 sequence: CAVHKTDSYEQYF. CDR3 nucleotide sequence: TGTGCCGTCCACAAGACAGATTCCTACGAGCAGTACTTC. Looking up the rest from reference TRBV28 and TRBJ2-7 gives the full variable domain: DVKVTQSSRYLVKRTGEKVFLECVQDMDHENMFWYRQDPGLGLRLIYFSYDVKMKEKGDIPEGYSVSREKKERFSLILESASTNQTSMYLCAVHKTDSYEQYFGPGTRLTVT.

The chain is built from TRBV7-2 and TRBJ2-3; no reliable D call. V was trimmed by 2 bases and J by 6 bases, leaving 6 bases between them. Germline V gene sequence: CDR1 SGHTA, CDR2 FQGNSA. The CDR3 extends over 12 amino acids. CDR3 sequence (DNA): TGTGCCAGCAGCTTATCTCGGGATACGCAGTATTTT. It specifies CASSLSRDTQYF.

The chain couples TRBV7-8 to TRBJ1-5; D possibly corresponds to TRBD1 (6 bases). Germline assignment: CDR1 SGHVS and CDR2 FQNEAQ. The CDR3 is 16 residues long. V lost 5 bases, J lost 1 base, and 15 bases lay in between. In nucleotides, the CDR3 is TGTGCCAGCAGCCTTTTAACAGGGAGAAGCAATCAGCCCCAGCATTTT. Its protein is CASSLLTGRSNQPQHF.

The rearrangement links TRBV7-3 to TRBJ1-2; TRBD1 matches at 10 bases. The CDR3 totals 14 residues. Germline lookup yields CDR1 SGHTA and CDR2 FQGTGA. Losses at the gene ends were 5 bases for V and 6 bases for J; bases not matched to a gene: 6. The CDR3 protein is CASSLDRGLNGYTF. In DNA, the CDR3 is TGTGCCAGCAGCCTTGACAGGGGGCTAAATGGCTACACCTTC.

The gene calls are TRBV11-2 and TRBJ1-5, with 7 bases that match TRBD1. V was pared by 2 bases and J by 4 bases, with 5 bases of the junction left unmatched. The CDR3 consists of 15 residues. CDR1 is SGHAT and CDR2 is FQNNGV in the germline V gene. CDR3 residues: CASSLMGQYNQPQHF. The CDR3 DNA follows: TGTGCCAGCAGCTTAATGGGACAGTATAATCAGCCCCAGCATTTT.

Only a few counts were recorded for this clone. The V gene is TRBV30, the J gene TRBJ2-3; 10 positions agree with TRBD2. Germline V gene data show CDR1 as GTSNPN and CDR2 as SVGIG (reference sequence). After removal of 3 bases from V and 0 bases from J, the junction contained 6 bases not matched to a gene. The CDR3 consists of 16 residues. CDR3 sequence reads: CAWSVPSGRSTDTQYF. Written as DNA, the CDR3 is TGTGCCTGGAGCGTTCCTAGCGGGAGAAGCACAGATACGCAGTATTTT.

This clone was observed a few times. The V gene is TRBV19, the J gene TRBJ2-7; 8 bases fit TRBD2. The J segment lost 2 bases and the V segment lost 6 bases, leaving 6 bases of the junction unmatched. Germline V gene lookup returns CDR1 LNHDA and CDR2 SQIVND (reference sequence). The CDR3 spans 14 residues. The CDR3 DNA reads TGTGCCAGTAGCGGGGGGGTACTTCCCTACGAGCAGTACTTC. Encoded protein: CASSGGVLPYEQYF.

V and J are TRBV10-3 and TRBJ2-5; 8 bases align to TRBD1. This CDR3 region has 12 residues. V shed 8 bases and J 4 bases; nucleotides not matched to a gene: 3. Germline-derived CDR1 and CDR2 are ENHRY and SYGVKD. CDR3 protein: CAIGTGGETQYF. Here the CDR3 DNA reads TGTGCCATCGGTACAGGGGGAGAGACCCAGTACTTC.

The genes are TRBV9 and TRBJ2-1, with D maybe TRBD2 (5 bases). Germline lookup yields CDR1 SGDLS and CDR2 YYNGEE. V lost 4 bases to trimming and J lost 8 bases, with 13 bases between them. The CDR3 consists of 13 residues. The CDR3 sequence: CASSSHREYEQFF. The CDR3 DNA reads as TGTGCCAGCAGCTCTCATCGGGAATATGAGCAGTTCTTC.

The V and J genes are TRBV6-5 and TRBJ2-4, with D possibly being TRBD2 (6 bases). Trimming cost V 4 bases and J 7 bases, with 17 bases left between them. The CDR3 runs to 15 residues. The germline gives CDR1 MNHEY, CDR2 SVGAGI. The DNA of the CDR3 is TGTGCCAGCAGTTCCGTCCCGAGACTAGAGAACATTCAGTACTTC. Translating gives CASSSVPRLENIQYF.

The gene calls are TRBV13 and TRBJ2-7; TRBD1 aligns across 9 bases. The length of the CDR3 is 15 residues. The V gene's germline CDR1 is PRHDT and CDR2 FYEKMQ (reference sequence). V was clipped by 9 bases and J by 4 bases; unmatched bases: 13. The chain's CDR3 is CASGERGTGNYEQYF. The DNA of the CDR3 is TGTGCCAGTGGGGAACGTGGGACAGGGAATTACGAGCAGTACTTC. The complete variable domain, with remaining parts taken from reference TRBV13 and TRBJ2-7, reads AAGVIQSPRHLIKEKRETATLKCYPIPRHDTVYWYQQGPGQDPQFLISFYEKMQSDKGSIPDRFSAQQFSDYHSELNMSSLELGDSALYFCASGERGTGNYEQYFGPGTRLTVT.

The J gene is TRBJ2-5, the V gene TRBV7-9; tentative D call: TRBD2 (6 bases). The CDR3 contains 13 residues. V was shortened by 3 bases and J by 4 bases, with 9 bases between the two germline ends. Per the germline V gene, CDR1 is SEHNR and CDR2 is FQNEAQ (reference sequence). The CDR3 nucleotides are TGTGCCAGCAGCTTGACTAGGGCAGAGACCCAGTACTTC. It encodes CASSLTRAETQYF. The full variable domain, in which reference TRBV7-9 and TRBJ2-5 provide the parts outside the CDR3, is DTGVSQNPRHKITKRGQNVTFRCDPISEHNRLYWYRQTLGQGPEFLTYFQNEAQLEKSRLLSDRFSAERPKGSFSTLEIQRTEQGDSAMYLCASSLTRAETQYFGPGTRLLVL.